These T cell receptor beta chains were read from a single sample in a study of regulatory T cells in long-lasting Graves disease. TCRdb reanalysed the multiplex PCR reads using MiXCR and keeps one entry per CDR3 protein. The sample shows about 530,000 distinct CDR3 sequences, about 16% of them seen only once. The sample was also linked to a second study, of T cells in Graves' hyperthyroidism and ophthalmopathy.

The starting material was peripheral blood mononuclear cells (PBMCs), obtained at new diagnosis, from a patient treated with antithyroid drugs. The receptors here all came from a woman aged 35-65 years with Graves disease. Each CDR3 is given with its conserved first and last residue. The D gene is left open where the match is weak. Rows give clone size only sometimes, using once, few, many, or a class for an expanded clone.

>TRBJ1-2|NA|13|NA|TRBV12-3/TRBV12-4
CASSPAPGVGYTF
TGTGCCAGCAGTCCGGCTCCAGGGGTTGGCTACACCTTC
>TRBJ1-5|few|14|NA|TRBV4-1
CANHLRDHNQPQHF
TGCGCCAACCACCTCCGGGATCACAATCAGCCCCAGCATTTT
>TRBJ1-3|NA|17|NA|TRBV5-6
CASSPERGRASGNTIYF
TGTGCCAGCAGCCCGGAGCGGGGGAGGGCATCTGGAAACACCATATATTTT
>TRBJ2-1|many|16|TRBD2|TRBV11-2
CASSSGLAGGFNEQFF
TGTGCCAGCAGTTCAGGACTAGCGGGGGGATTCAATGAGCAGTTCTTC
>TRBJ1-1|many|15|TRBD1|TRBV4-1
CASSPGQGMNTEAFF
TGTGCCAGCAGCCCGGGACAGGGGATGAACACTGAAGCTTTCTTT
>TRBJ1-2|many|15|NA|TRBV6-1
CASSRPSGNVVGYTF
TGTGCCAGCAGTAGGCCTTCGGGCAACGTGGTCGGCTACACCTTC
>TRBJ1-2|few|15|NA|TRBV7-6
CASSLGGMENYGYTF
TGTGCCAGCAGCTTAGGGGGGATGGAGAACTATGGCTACACCTTC
>TRBJ2-7|NA|13|TRBD1|TRBV2
CASDRDRYLEQYF
TGTGCCAGCGACCGGGACAGATACCTCGAGCAGTACTTC
>TRBJ1-2|many|16|NA|TRBV11-1
CASSSSPGGGGTGYTF
TGTGCCAGCAGCAGCAGCCCCGGTGGAGGAGGCACTGGCTACACCTTC
>TRBJ1-4|many|14|NA|TRBV12-3/TRBV12-4
CASSLLGAREKLFF
TGTGCCAGCAGCTTACTCGGGGCGCGTGAAAAACTGTTTTTT
>TRBJ2-7|many|11|NA|TRBV12-3/TRBV12-4
CASGRRYEQYF
TGTGCCAGCGGGAGGAGGTACGAGCAGTACTTC
>TRBJ1-3|NA|17|NA|TRBV6-2/TRBV6-3
CASSYSYRAHSGNTIYF
TGTGCCAGCAGTTACTCGTACAGGGCCCACTCTGGAAACACCATATATTTT